This record covers a single T cell receptor beta chain. This entry is derived from a study of blood T cell repertoires in COVID-19. In the study overall: Whether acute or convalescent, the COVID-19 samples came from the United States, Italy and Spain.

The CDR3 spans 15 residues. J gave up 2 bases and V 5 bases, and 7 bases lay outside the gene matches. The germline gives CDR1 MNHEY, CDR2 SMNVEV (reference sequence). Source study methods: Scientists estimated how many nucleated cells there were by amplifying reference gene primers. Using immunoSEQ multiplex PCR, the repertoire was profiled, and TCRdb retains in-frame clones only, with some absent. The D gene and trimming were derived from the DNA, and the V and J assignments and clone size from that table. Of more than 60,000 clones listed, almost 85% were seen once; the top ten hold around 19%. This chain links TRBV27 with TRBJ2-7, with 9 bases aligning to TRBD2. This sequence was found in a human donor in a cohort sampled during active COVID-19. Material for sequencing was peripheral blood. The CDR3 DNA sequence: TGTGCCAGCAGTCTCAGCGGGGGGCTACCCTACGAGCAGTACTTC. Translating it yields CASSLSGGLPYEQYF.